The source of this T cell receptor (beta chain) is a study of blood T cell repertoires in COVID-19. Background on the study: Whether acute or convalescent, the COVID-19 samples came from the United States, Italy and Spain. T cells, B-cell-depleted T cells, or PBMCs supplied cDNA or gDNA.

Germline CDR1 reads SGHAT; CDR2 reads FQNNGV. There are 12 residues in the CDR3. The V gene lost 4 bases and the J gene lost 8 bases, with 11 bases spanning the gap. In the original processing: Amplifying reference gene primers gave estimates of nucleated cell counts. TCRdb's copy holds only in-frame clones and misses some; the assay was immunoSEQ multiplex PCR. The V and J calls and clone size were taken over from that table, and D and trimming were inferred from the DNA. The table shows roughly 250,000 clones, with approximately 79% occurring only once. This TCR was recovered from a woman between 40 and 50 years old with active or convalescent COVID-19. This chain joins TRBV11-2 and TRBJ1-2; D might be TRBD1 (6 bases). Specimen: peripheral blood. The DNA of the CDR3 is TGTGCCAGCAGCTCCCAGGGGTGGGGCTACACCTTC. This sequence encodes CASSSQGWGYTF.